Each of the 26 T cell receptor beta chains below was sequenced from the same sample in a study of T cell responses to AZD1222 COVID-19 vaccine. Sequencing used immunoSEQ multiplex PCR; TCRdb keeps in-frame clones, though not all of them. The sample holds 150,000 or so clones, 75% to 95% seen once. The source material was peripheral blood, sampled on day 0 of AZD1222 vaccination. These receptors were taken from an adult in good health.

This chain links TRBV4-3 with TRBJ2-7; D not resolved. The germline V gene encodes CDR1 LGHNA and CDR2 YSLEER. CDR3 length equals 14 residues. V gave up 1 base and J gave up 4 bases, with 11 bases separating them. This chain's CDR3 is CASSQGTQYYEQYF. In DNA form, the CDR3 reads TGCGCCAGCAGCCAAGGGACGCAATATTACGAGCAGTACTTC.

The chain joins TRBV6-5 to TRBJ2-7; 7 bases line up with TRBD2. This CDR3 is 15 amino acids long. The germline gives CDR1 MNHEY, CDR2 SVGAGI. The V segment lost 6 bases and the J segment 6 bases; nucleotides outside the gene matches: 14. CDR3 protein: CASSQGLQATGEQYF. In nucleotides, the CDR3 is TGTGCCAGCAGCCAGGGACTACAAGCTACGGGCGAGCAGTACTTC.

The table lists this clone with many counts. The chain links TRBV5-1 to TRBJ1-1; D not resolved. In germline, CDR1 is SGHRS, CDR2 YFSETQ. The CDR3 contains 12 residues. The germline V and J ends were trimmed by 8 bases and 4 bases, with 12 bases remaining between them. CDR3 nucleotide sequence: TGCGCCAGTAGACAAGGAAGCACTGAAGCTTTCTTT. Translated: CASRQGSTEAFF.

The chain is built from TRBV18 and TRBJ2-1; 10 nucleotides align to TRBD1. The V gene end was trimmed by 8 bases and the J gene end by 6 bases; junction bases not matched to a gene: 4. The CDR3 runs 13 residues. CDR1 and CDR2 from the germline V gene are KGHSH and LQKENI. CDR3 bases: TGTGCCAGCCTGGGACAGGGGATCAATGAGCAGTTCTTC. It translates to CASLGQGINEQFF.

The chain couples TRBV28 to TRBJ2-3, with D unclear. The CDR3 loop spans 14 amino acids. The V end lost 5 bases, the J end lost 0 bases, and 9 bases lay between the germline ends. Germline values: CDR1 MDHEN, CDR2 SYDVKM. CDR3: CASSPGSSTDTQYF. The CDR3 coding sequence is TGTGCCAGCAGTCCCGGTTCTAGCACAGATACGCAGTATTTT.

The chain links TRBV20-1 to TRBJ2-7, with TRBD2 matching over 7 bases. The CDR3 covers 12 residues. Germline assignment: CDR1 DFQATT and CDR2 SNEGSKA (reference sequence). V lost 3 bases to trimming and J lost 6 bases; unmatched junction nucleotides: 5. This CDR3 reads CSASREVGEQYF. The CDR3 DNA sequence: TGCAGTGCTAGTCGGGAGGTTGGCGAGCAGTACTTC.

This rearrangement joins TRBV7-9 to TRBJ2-7; D could derive from TRBD1 or TRBD2 (5 bases each). The germline CDR1 and CDR2 sequences are SEHNR and FQNEAQ (reference sequence). V was shortened by 3 bases and J by 2 bases, with 17 bases between the two germline ends. CDR3 length: 16 residues. The CDR3 region is CASSFGSVEGTYEQYF. The CDR3 DNA sequence: TGTGCCAGCAGCTTCGGGTCGGTCGAGGGGACCTACGAGCAGTACTTC.

Here the CDR3 reads CASSYLGASDTDTQYF. CDR3 DNA: TGTGCCAGCAGTTACCTCGGGGCCAGCGACACAGATACGCAGTATTTT. The gene calls are TRBV6-5 and TRBJ2-3; either TRBD1 or TRBD2 may fit D (5 bases each). The length of the CDR3 is 16 residues. The germline V gene has CDR1 MNHEY and CDR2 SVGAGI. V lost 2 bases to trimming and J lost 2 bases, with 14 bases between them.

The rearrangement joins TRBV7-2 to TRBJ1-5; D is perhaps TRBD1 (6 bases). V lost 2 bases and J lost 5, with 13 bases in between. CDR3 length: 15 amino acids. Germline V gives CDR1 SGHTA, CDR2 FQGNSA. This CDR3 is CASSLWGQGHQPQHF. CDR3 nucleotide sequence: TGTGCCAGCAGCTTATGGGGGCAGGGCCATCAGCCCCAGCATTTT.

The chain combines TRBV9 with TRBJ1-3; D is uncertain. V was cut by 2 bases and J by 0 bases, with 9 bases left in between. Germline CDR1 and CDR2: SGDLS and YYNGEE. CDR3 length: 15 residues. In DNA, the CDR3 is TGTGCCAGCAGCGTTCAGGACGACTCTGGAAACACCATATATTTT. This gives the protein CASSVQDDSGNTIYF.

This clone was observed a handful of times. J is TRBJ2-1 and V is TRBV12-3 or TRBV12-4; TRBD2 agrees at 10 bases. This CDR3 has 12 amino acids. V lost 6 bases and J lost 10; bases outside the gene matches: 3. The chain's CDR3 is CASSRGLAEQFF. The CDR3 DNA follows: TGTGCCAGCAGCCGGGGACTAGCGGAGCAGTTCTTC.

This sequence joins TRBV6-5 and TRBJ1-1, with a tentative D call TRBD1 (5 bases). CDR3 length equals 15 residues. The germline CDR1 and CDR2 sequences are MNHEY and SVGAGI. V was pared by 6 bases and J by 0 bases, with 14 bases between. CDR3 region: CASSSRDSLNTEAFF. The CDR3 bases are TGTGCCAGCAGCTCTCGGGACTCTCTGAACACTGAAGCTTTCTTT.

The V and J genes are TRBV6-1 and TRBJ1-4, with 7 bases lining up with TRBD1. Germline-derived CDR1 and CDR2 are MNHNS and SASEGT. This CDR3 region has 15 residues. Trimming removed 3 bases from V and 5 bases from J; junction bases left unmatched: 6. CDR3 DNA: TGTGCCAGCAGTGACCGGGACAGCAGGAATGAAAAACTGTTTTTT. It codes for CASSDRDSRNEKLFF.

The chain employs TRBV25-1 and TRBJ1-5; weak D call: TRBD1 (6 bases). V lost 6 bases and J 0 bases, leaving 18 bases between the germline ends. The V gene's germline CDR1 is MGHDK and CDR2 SYGVNS. The CDR3 sequence is 17 residues long. The CDR3 nucleotides read TGTGCCAGCAGCCCGGGACCGGGGGCTTATAGCAATCAGCCCCAGCATTTT. It is translated as CASSPGPGAYSNQPQHF.

V is TRBV10-1 and J is TRBJ1-1, with no clear D. Germline V gene lookup returns CDR1 WNHNN and CDR2 SYGVQD (reference sequence). The CDR3 sequence is 15 residues long. V was pared by 0 bases and J by 1 base, with 9 bases between. This chain's CDR3 is CASSESNRPNTEAFF. The CDR3 bases are TGCGCCAGCAGTGAGTCCAACAGACCGAACACTGAAGCTTTCTTT.

The rearrangement uses TRBV6-1 and TRBJ1-6, with D unresolved. Per germline, CDR1 MNHNS and CDR2 SASEGT. CDR3 length: 13 residues. V gave up 0 bases and J gave up 9 bases, with 6 bases separating them. CDR3 sequence reads: CASSEASSSPLHF. The CDR3 DNA sequence: TGTGCCAGCAGTGAAGCTTCCAGTTCACCCCTCCACTTT.

The chain combines TRBV27 with TRBJ1-1; unclear D gene. Germline assignment: CDR1 MNHEY and CDR2 SMNVEV (reference sequence). The CDR3 is 14 amino acids. The V and J ends lost 0 bases and 5 bases respectively, with 10 bases between them. The CDR3 DNA reads as TGTGCCAGCAGTTTATCGTTTGGGGAAACTGAAGCTTTCTTT. Residues: CASSLSFGETEAFF.

This sequence joins TRBV7-2 and TRBJ1-2, with a weak D call TRBD1 (5 bases). CDR1 and CDR2 from the germline V gene are SGHTA and FQGNSA. V shed 3 bases and J shed 4 bases, with 9 bases lying between them. The CDR3 length is 13 residues. CDR3 nucleotides: TGTGCCAGCAGCTTCGGGGGGGGCTATGGCTACACCTTC. It specifies CASSFGGGYGYTF.

J is TRBJ2-7 and V is TRBV5-1; D is unclear. Looked up from germline, CDR1 is SGHRS and CDR2 is YFSETQ. V lost 3 bases and J lost 7, with 17 bases in between. CDR3 length: 14 amino acids. The CDR3 DNA sequence: TGCGCCAGCAGCTCCATAGATACGACTTGGGAGCAGTACTTC. Translating gives CASSSIDTTWEQYF.

The chain uses TRBV3-1 (or the pseudogene TRBV3-2) and TRBJ2-3; 13 positions agree with TRBD2. Per germline, CDR1 LGHDT and CDR2 YNNKEL (reference sequence). V was pared by 0 bases and J by 3 bases, with 3 bases of the junction left unmatched. The CDR3 contains 17 residues. CDR3 sequence reads: CASSQELAGGPTDTQYF. The CDR3 DNA reads TGTGCCAGCAGCCAAGAACTAGCGGGAGGGCCAACAGATACGCAGTATTTT.

The V call is TRBV18, the J call TRBJ2-7, with 8 bases that match TRBD2. This CDR3 is built from 14 residues. The germline gives CDR1 KGHSH, CDR2 LQKENI. The trim removed 2 bases at V and 5 bases at J, leaving 5 bases unmatched. CDR3 loop: CASSPIAGKNEQYF. In nucleotides, the CDR3 is TGTGCCAGCTCACCAATAGCGGGAAAGAACGAGCAGTACTTC.

The chain joins TRBV3-1 (or the pseudogene TRBV3-2) to TRBJ2-7; D call uncertain. CDR1 and CDR2 (germline): LGHDT, YNNKEL (reference sequence). V lost 0 bases to trimming and J lost 5 bases, with 5 bases between them. The CDR3 covers 12 residues. CDR3 in amino acids: CASSQEGHEQYF. In DNA, the CDR3 is TGTGCCAGCAGCCAAGAAGGGCACGAGCAGTACTTC.

V is TRBV7-9 and J is TRBJ2-7; 9 bases map to TRBD2. This CDR3 comprises 15 residues. The germline CDR1 and CDR2 sequences are SEHNR and FQNEAQ (reference sequence). The ends lost 5 bases at V and 5 bases at J; junction bases unmatched: 10. The CDR3 loop reads CASSRHLAGRDEQYF. The CDR3, as DNA: TGTGCCAGCAGCCGACACCTAGCGGGGAGGGACGAGCAGTACTTC.

The rearrangement links TRBV4-2 to TRBJ2-1; TRBD1 aligns across 7 bases. J gave up 3 bases and V 0 bases, and 5 bases lay outside the gene matches. The CDR3 runs 16 residues. CDR1 and CDR2 (germline): LGHNA, YNFKEQ. CDR3 protein: CASSQDAGGSYNEQFF. The DNA of the CDR3 is TGTGCCAGCAGCCAAGACGCAGGGGGTAGCTACAATGAGCAGTTCTTC.

The chain carries TRBV10-3 and TRBJ1-2; no firm D call. Trimming cost V 2 bases and J 4 bases, with 14 bases left between them. The CDR3 is made up of 15 amino acids. In germline, CDR1 is ENHRY, CDR2 SYGVKD. In DNA, the CDR3 is TGTGCCATCAGTGAGGTGCTGGGTAAATCCTATGGCTACACCTTC. Translation: CAISEVLGKSYGYTF.

The chain couples TRBV3-1 (or the pseudogene TRBV3-2) to TRBJ2-7, with 7 bases fitting TRBD1. Germline loops: CDR1 LGHDT, CDR2 YNNKEL (reference sequence). This CDR3 has 14 amino acids. V gave up 4 bases and J gave up 4 bases; unmatched junction bases: 7. DNA of the CDR3: TGTGCCAGCAGCCTCAGAGGGACAGAGTACGAGCAGTACTTC. Amino acids: CASSLRGTEYEQYF.